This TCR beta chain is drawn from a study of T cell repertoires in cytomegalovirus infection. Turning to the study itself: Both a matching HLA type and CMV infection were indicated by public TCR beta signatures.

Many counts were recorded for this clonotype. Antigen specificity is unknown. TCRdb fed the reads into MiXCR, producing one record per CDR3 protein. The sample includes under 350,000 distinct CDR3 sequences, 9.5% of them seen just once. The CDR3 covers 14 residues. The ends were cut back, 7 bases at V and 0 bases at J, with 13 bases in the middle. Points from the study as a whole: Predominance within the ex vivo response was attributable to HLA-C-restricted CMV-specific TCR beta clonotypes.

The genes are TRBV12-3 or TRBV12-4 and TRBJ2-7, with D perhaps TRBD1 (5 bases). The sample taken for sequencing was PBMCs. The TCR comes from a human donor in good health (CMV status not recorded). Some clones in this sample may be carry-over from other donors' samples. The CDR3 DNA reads TGTGCCAGCAATGGAAAGGGGCTCTCCTACGAGCAGTACTTC. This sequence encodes CASNGKGLSYEQYF.